The 5 T cell receptor beta chains in this list originate from one sample, sequenced in a study of blood T cell repertoires in COVID-19 (dated by TCRdb to between 2020 and 2021). Receptor amplification or capture employed the immunoSEQ multiplex PCR assay. The source is immuneACCESS, and TCRdb retained only in-frame sequences with V and J called. Part of the clones is not carried over; for the studies checked, unresolved V genes explain less than half of this, and the remainder is unexplained. The sample table records some 200,000 clones; 89% of these occur just once. The ten most abundant clones make up about 5% of the sample. The sequenced sample was peripheral blood. Receptors originate from a woman in her forties with acute or convalescent COVID-19.

The chain has TRBV7-6 and TRBJ2-2, with TRBD2 as a possible D gene (7 bases). With 1 base removed from V and 3 bases from J, the gap between germline ends came to 12 bases. The CDR3 loop spans 16 amino acids. From germline, CDR1 is SGHVS and CDR2 FNYEAQ. CDR3 amino acids: CASSLGGGGYTGELFF. As DNA, the CDR3 is TGTGCCAGCAGCTTAGGAGGCGGGGGCTACACCGGGGAGCTGTTTTTT.

The chain links TRBV6-1 to TRBJ1-2, with D maybe TRBD1 (5 bases). The V gene lost 2 bases and the J gene lost 2 bases, with 6 bases spanning the gap. In germline, CDR1 is MNHNS, CDR2 SASEGT. The CDR3 loop spans 13 amino acids. The chain's CDR3 is CASSEPGNYGYTF. The DNA for the CDR3 is TGTGCCAGCAGTGAACCAGGGAACTATGGCTACACCTTC.

V is TRBV2 and J is TRBJ1-2; D not certain. Deletions cut 7 bases from V and 3 bases from J, with 15 bases between. This CDR3 has 14 amino acids. CDR1 is SNHLY and CDR2 is FYNNEI in the germline V gene. The chain's CDR3 is CASTDPQQDYGYTF. Here the CDR3 DNA reads TGTGCCAGCACCGACCCTCAGCAGGACTATGGCTACACCTTC.

V gene TRBV11-2 combines with J gene TRBJ1-1, with 9 bases identical to TRBD1. Germline V gene data show CDR1 as SGHAT and CDR2 as FQNNGV. This CDR3 spans 15 amino acids. V trimming: 3 bases; J trimming: 4 bases; junction bases outside the gene matches: 6. CDR3 sequence reads: CASSFNRGRGTEAFF. The CDR3 DNA reads as TGTGCCAGCAGCTTTAACAGGGGGCGGGGCACTGAAGCTTTCTTT.

The chain couples TRBV15 to TRBJ2-4; the match to TRBD1 covers 7 bases. Germline lookup yields CDR1 LNHNV and CDR2 YYDKDF (reference sequence). CDR3 size: 13 residues. Trimming removed 1 base from V and 10 bases from J; junction bases left unmatched: 4. The CDR3 is CATSRVKQGIQYF. The CDR3, as DNA: TGTGCCACCAGCAGAGTCAAACAGGGGATTCAGTACTTC.